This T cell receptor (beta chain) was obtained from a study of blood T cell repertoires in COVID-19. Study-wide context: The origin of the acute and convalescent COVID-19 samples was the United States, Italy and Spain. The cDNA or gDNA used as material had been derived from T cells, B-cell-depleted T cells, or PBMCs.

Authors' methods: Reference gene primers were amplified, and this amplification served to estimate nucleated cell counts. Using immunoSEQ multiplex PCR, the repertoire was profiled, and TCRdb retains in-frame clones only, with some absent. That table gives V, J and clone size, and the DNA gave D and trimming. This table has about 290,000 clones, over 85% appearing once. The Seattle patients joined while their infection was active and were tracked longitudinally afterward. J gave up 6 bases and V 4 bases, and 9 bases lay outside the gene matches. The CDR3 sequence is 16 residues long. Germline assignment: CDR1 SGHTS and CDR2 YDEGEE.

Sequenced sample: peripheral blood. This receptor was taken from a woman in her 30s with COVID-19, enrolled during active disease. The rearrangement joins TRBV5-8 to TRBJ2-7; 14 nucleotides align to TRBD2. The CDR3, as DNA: TGTGCCAGCAGCCGCGCCAGACTAGCGGGGGGGGGCGAGCAGTACTTC. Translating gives CASSRARLAGGGEQYF.